These 16 T cell receptor beta chains were sequenced from one sample in a study of T cell clones after liver transplantation (dated by TCRdb to between 2018 and 2021). Library preparation employed the immunoSEQ multiplex PCR assay. Here the immuneACCESS table is served through TCRdb, limited to in-frame sequences with V and J called. Missing clones are a known gap in these copies; in checked studies unresolved V genes cover under half, and the rest lacks a known reason. The sample table records about 11,000 clones; about 71% of these occur just once. The ten biggest clones cover roughly a quarter of the sample. The sequencing here drew on CD4+ T cells from blood, taken roughly 30 months after liver transplant. Receptors originate from a human patient who received a liver transplant. Where a transplant has occurred, the graft donor may have supplied some of the T cells.

This rearrangement joins TRBV27 to TRBJ1-5, with 12 positions matching TRBD1. Per the germline V gene, CDR1 is MNHEY and CDR2 is SMNVEV (reference sequence). The trim removed 6 bases at V and 5 bases at J, leaving 5 bases unmatched. There are 15 residues in the CDR3. The CDR3: CASSDGTGGYQPQHF. CDR3 coding DNA: TGTGCCAGCAGCGACGGGACAGGGGGCTATCAGCCCCAGCATTTT.

J is TRBJ2-5 and V is TRBV30, with D possibly being TRBD1 or TRBD2 (6 bases each). V dropped 1 base and J dropped 5 bases, with 17 bases sitting between them. Germline V gene sequence: CDR1 GTSNPN, CDR2 SVGIG (reference sequence). The CDR3 is made up of 15 amino acids. Written as DNA, the CDR3 is TGTGCCTGGAGTGGGGCCTGGGGGGCTAGGGAGACCCAGTACTTC. This encodes CAWSGAWGARETQYF.

The rearrangement links TRBV12-5 to TRBJ2-3; no reliable D call. The CDR3 is 15 amino acids. V was clipped by 6 bases and J by 6 bases, with 19 bases between them. Germline values: CDR1 LGHNT, CDR2 FRNRAP. The CDR3 sequence is CASGQDPGPRDTQYF. Written as DNA, the CDR3 is TGTGCTAGTGGCCAAGACCCCGGACCCCGGGATACGCAGTATTTT.

The V call is TRBV7-6, the J call TRBJ2-1; 7 bases match TRBD2. V trimming: 6 bases; J trimming: 7 bases; junction bases outside the gene matches: 21. Germline assignment: CDR1 SGHVS and CDR2 FNYEAQ. This CDR3 spans 18 amino acids. The CDR3 spells CASSPQPEGGRSGNEQFF. The CDR3, as DNA: TGTGCCAGCAGTCCCCAGCCCGAGGGCGGGAGAAGTGGGAATGAGCAGTTCTTC.

V usage is TRBV4-1 and J usage is TRBJ2-7; 10 bases align to TRBD1. CDR1 is MGHRA and CDR2 is YSYEKL in the germline V gene. Losses at the gene ends were 0 bases for V and 5 bases for J; bases not matched to a gene: 13. The CDR3 covers 18 residues. DNA of the CDR3: TGCGCCAGCAGCCAAGAGTGGGGGGGACAGGGGCCAAAAGACGAGCAGTACTTC. This translates into CASSQEWGGQGPKDEQYF.

V usage is TRBV19 and J usage is TRBJ1-5; the D gene is possibly TRBD1 (5 bases). Per germline, CDR1 LNHDA and CDR2 SQIVND (reference sequence). The V and J ends lost 1 base and 5 bases respectively, with 9 bases between them. The CDR3 is 14 residues long. Here the CDR3 DNA reads TGTGCCAGTAGTATAGCAGGGATGGATCAGCCCCAGCATTTT. Protein product: CASSIAGMDQPQHF. Using reference TRBV19 and TRBJ1-5 for the parts outside the CDR3, the full variable domain is DGGITQSPKYLFRKEGQNVTLSCEQNLNHDAMYWYRQDPGQGLRLIYYSQIVNDFQKGDIAEGYSVSREKKESFPLTVTSAQKNPTAFYLCASSIAGMDQPQHFGDGTRLSIL.

This clone was recorded a few times. V gene TRBV19 combines with J gene TRBJ2-1, with TRBD2 identical over 8 bases. The CDR3 runs to 17 residues. Trimming took 5 bases from V and 8 from J; bases not matched to a gene: 17. Germline V gives CDR1 LNHDA, CDR2 SQIVND (reference sequence). Written as DNA, the CDR3 is TGTGCCAGTAGTTCAACTCTCCGGACTAGCACGATATATGAGCAGTTCTTC. This gives the protein CASSSTLRTSTIYEQFF.

For the CDR3, the DNA is TGTGCCAGTAGTCAGGGGAACACTGAAGCTTTCTTT. It translates to CASSQGNTEAFF. The V call is TRBV19, the J call TRBJ1-1, with D perhaps TRBD1 (5 bases). The CDR3 sequence is 12 residues long. The germline CDR1 and CDR2 sequences are LNHDA and SQIVND (reference sequence). V was clipped by 5 bases and J by 1 base, with 5 bases between them.

This clone has a single count. The rearrangement joins TRBV19 to TRBJ1-1; TRBD1 agrees at 7 bases. V dropped 3 bases and J dropped 0; count of bases not matched to a gene: 22. The CDR3 has 21 residues. CDR1 is LNHDA and CDR2 is SQIVND in the germline V gene (reference sequence). CDR3 nucleotides: TGTGCCAGTAGTATGTCCCCTGGGAGGCAGGGGGGTGGAGGGTTGAACACTGAAGCTTTCTTT. As protein: CASSMSPGRQGGGGLNTEAFF. Supplemented by reference TRBV19 and TRBJ1-1, the full variable domain reads DGGITQSPKYLFRKEGQNVTLSCEQNLNHDAMYWYRQDPGQGLRLIYYSQIVNDFQKGDIAEGYSVSREKKESFPLTVTSAQKNPTAFYLCASSMSPGRQGGGGLNTEAFFGQGTRLTVV.

CDR3 DNA sequence: TGTGCCACCAGCAGAGATTGGGACTCTCCGAATACGCAGTATTTT. Encoded protein: CATSRDWDSPNTQYF. The V and J genes are TRBV15 and TRBJ2-3; the D gene is possibly TRBD2 (6 bases). This CDR3 region has 15 residues. Per germline, CDR1 LNHNV and CDR2 YYDKDF (reference sequence). The V end was cut by 0 bases, the J end by 7 bases, with 14 bases between.

The rearrangement joins TRBV5-6 to TRBJ2-3; no reliable D call. V lost 4 bases and J 0 bases, leaving 12 bases between the germline ends. Germline V CDR1 and CDR2: SGHDT, YYEEEE. There are 15 residues in the CDR3. The CDR3 spells CASSPFGRSTDTQYF. The CDR3 DNA reads as TGTGCCAGCAGCCCATTCGGCAGGAGCACAGATACGCAGTATTTT.

This chain uses TRBV19 with TRBJ2-7; no clear D gene. With 1 base removed from V and 1 base from J, the gap between germline ends came to 8 bases. The germline gives CDR1 LNHDA, CDR2 SQIVND (reference sequence). This CDR3 contains 14 residues. The CDR3 bases are TGTGCCAGTAGTATAGCGGACGGATCCTACGAGCAGTACTTC. Translating it yields CASSIADGSYEQYF.

Written as DNA, the CDR3 is TGTGCCAGCAGCTTAGGTAGCGGGATAATCACAGATACGCAGTATTTT. This encodes CASSLGSGIITDTQYF. The chain couples TRBV13 to TRBJ2-3, with 8 bases lining up with TRBD2. The germline V gene encodes CDR1 PRHDT and CDR2 FYEKMQ (reference sequence). The CDR3 contains 16 residues. The J segment lost 2 bases and the V segment lost 0 bases, leaving 4 bases of the junction unmatched.

For this clone: Germline and junction disagree at one end, which may indicate a read error. V and J are TRBV7-9 and TRBJ2-1; D gene uncertain. Germline CDR1 is SEHNR and CDR2 is FQNEAQ (reference sequence). The CDR3 is 12 amino acids. Written as DNA, the CDR3 is TGTGCCAGCAGCCTATCCTCCAATGAGCAGTTCTTC. It translates to CASSLSSNEQFF.

The chain couples TRBV6-4 to TRBJ1-5, with 7 bases lining up with TRBD1. With V trimmed by 2 bases and J by 8 bases, 6 bases remained unmatched. Germline loops: CDR1 MRHNA, CDR2 SNTAGT. The CDR3 consists of 14 residues. In nucleotides, the CDR3 is TGTGCCAGCAGTGACACAGGGGAGGGCGAGCCCCAGCATTTT. As protein: CASSDTGEGEPQHF.

This clone was seen more than once but under ten times. The genes are TRBV29-1 and TRBJ2-2; weak D call: TRBD1 (5 bases). This CDR3 has 13 residues. The V end lost 3 bases, the J end lost 2 bases, and 7 bases lay between the germline ends. Germline loops: CDR1 SQVTM, CDR2 ANQGSEA. The CDR3 reads CSVDRANTGELFF. CDR3 sequence (DNA): TGCAGCGTTGACAGGGCCAACACCGGGGAGCTGTTTTTT.